These 2 T cell receptor beta chains were sequenced from one sample in a study of blood T cell repertoires in COVID-19 (dated by TCRdb to about 2020). The library was produced with the immunoSEQ multiplex PCR assay. Sourced from immuneACCESS, this table was stored by TCRdb with only in-frame sequences that have V and J called. A share of the clones is absent; for the studies checked, an unresolved V gene accounts for under half, and the remainder has no known explanation. Recorded for this sample are roughly 700,000 clones; 80% to 90% of them occurred a single time. Jointly, the top ten make up around 0.3% of the sample. The sequencing sample was made of peripheral blood. Source of these receptors: a woman aged 18-30 years with acute or convalescent COVID-19.

The gene calls are TRBV7-2 and TRBJ1-1, with TRBD1 matching 12 bases. J gave up 10 bases and V 3 bases, and 6 bases lay outside the gene matches. The CDR3 totals 14 residues. Germline lookup yields CDR1 SGHTA and CDR2 FQGNSA. The CDR3 loop is CASSFDPGQGAAFF. The DNA for the CDR3 is TGTGCCAGCAGCTTCGATCCGGGACAGGGGGCAGCTTTCTTT.

J is TRBJ2-3 and V is TRBV19; D is ambiguous. V lost 3 bases, J lost 1 base, and 8 bases lay in between. Germline-derived CDR1 and CDR2 are LNHDA and SQIVND (reference sequence). The CDR3 runs to 14 residues. The CDR3, as DNA: TGTGCCAGTAGTATCTTGATAGGCACAGATACGCAGTATTTT. This translates into CASSILIGTDTQYF.